This T cell receptor (beta chain) comes out of a study of molecular identifiers for immune sequencing clone quantification (dated by TCRdb to the late 2010s). About the investigation overall: In a replicate experiment, RNA from around 20,000 or 100,000 naive CD8 T cells was split into five aliquots, four of which were sequenced. This methods study benchmarked molecular-identifier clustering-based TCR repertoire sequencing (MIDCIRS) and TCR RNA copy counting, using CD8 T cells to do so.

V drops 4 bases and J drops 7 bases, leaving 20 bases in between. The germline V gene encodes CDR1 SQVTM and CDR2 ANQGSEA. The CDR3, cysteine through phenylalanine, is 14 amino acids long. CDR3 DNA only is kept here, 42 bases in frame from base 1. This clonotype came up many times. Its antigen remains unidentified. No much larger clone is present one base from it, and per-base qualities are unavailable. Libraries were prepared through PCR. The listed sequencing device is Illumina HiSeq 4000. Bulk TCR libraries were made following a previously described method, with the TCR primers given in Table S5. The Qiagen AllPrep DNA/RNA kit was used to purify total RNA. Before any analysis, reads coming from multiple sequencing runs of the same library were combined into one pool. Regarding the original processing steps: Reads were retained only if an exact TCR constant sequence was present, and the retained reads were trimmed to 150 nt and grouped according to their 12-nt molecular barcodes. Reads within each barcode group were sub-clustered using a 15% Levenshtein threshold, and quality-weighted consensus sequences were constructed for each RNA molecule. Non-functional sequences were discarded, and so were lower-count sequences lying one edit away from another sequence. Based on fitting two negative binomial distributions, any barcode sub-cluster with under 20% of the maximum read count was discarded. Using fastp trimming at Q25 and MiXCR clonotype assembly, TCRdb reanalyzed the public sequencing data and kept in-frame beta chains. Each CDR3 protein gets just one entry, which takes the most common genes and DNA from the rows behind it. TCRdb's processing, not the authors', yielded these V and J calls. This sample comprises about 68,000 distinct CDR3 sequences, around 18% of them detected only once. The biggest ten clones account for 1.5% of the sample.

Libraries of naive CD8 T cells were generated from about 19,000 to 1,100,000 sorted cells, with 10%, 30% or 50% of the purified RNA used. Naive CD8 T cells, defined as CD8+CD4-CCR7+CD45RA+, were FACS-sorted into RLT Plus buffer on a BD FACSAria II. Approximately eleven TCR copies' worth of Jurkat RNA were spiked into about 19,000-1,000,000 naive CD8 T cell samples to test detection sensitivity. Enrichment of CD8 T cells was performed with RosetteSep CD8+ T Cell Enrichment Cocktail and Ficoll-Paque, after which ACK red cell lysis was carried out. The full study reports these points: The naive libraries included spiked-in Jurkat TCR RNA (10 copies' worth), and this Jurkat TCR RNA is not part of the donor repertoire. Modeling gave roughly 3 recovered TCR RNA copies per cell versus 9.5 to 10 by digital PCR, implying about 30% capture efficiency. In CMV-specific effector cells, clones with more than 20 RNA copies accounted for over 97% of molecules, whereas in naive cells such clones accounted for under 1%. Without barcode sub-clustering, chimeric consensus sequences inflated TCR diversity; chimeras reached as high as 47%. Even against a background of 750,000 to 1,000,000 naive CD8 T cells, spiked-in Jurkat TCR RNA amounting to a single cell's worth was reported to be detectable. Highly expanded clone sizes could be underestimated if identical TCR molecules share a barcode.

The V and J genes are TRBV29-1 and TRBJ2-7; the D gene is possibly TRBD1 or TRBD2, each agreeing over 5 bases. The source is a human donor in good health. Some libraries in this study had Jurkat cell RNA spiked in. Material: naive CD8+ T cells from blood, with Jurkat cell RNA spiked in. Reading the label with the study, this specimen's cell subset or site is: FACS-sorted CD8+CD4-CCR7+CD45RA+ naive T cells. The DNA sequence is as follows: TGCAGCGTTGCCGGGACGATCAAGGATAAGGAGCAGTACTTC. This translates into CSVAGTIKDKEQYF.